These 28 T cell receptor beta chains came from one sample sequenced in a study of T cell responses to AZD1222 COVID-19 vaccine. The table came from immunoSEQ multiplex PCR; TCRdb's copy has only in-frame clones and leaves some out. This repertoire shows fewer than 110,000 clones, roughly 87% found once; its top ten account for approximately 4.8%. The sequencing here drew on peripheral blood, taken 28 days after the second AZD1222 dose. The receptors were sampled from an adult who received the AZD1222 COVID-19 vaccine.

This chain uses TRBV3-1 (or the pseudogene TRBV3-2) with TRBJ1-6, with D perhaps matching TRBD1 (5 bases). V was trimmed by 4 bases and J by 9 bases, leaving 13 bases between them. The CDR3 consists of 14 residues. Germline loops: CDR1 LGHDT, CDR2 YNNKEL (reference sequence). The CDR3 sequence is CASSPSMGGSPLHF. CDR3 in DNA: TGTGCCAGCAGCCCCTCTATGGGGGGTTCACCCCTCCACTTT.

The rearrangement uses TRBV19 and TRBJ2-3; D is tentatively TRBD1 or TRBD2 (5 bases each). CDR3 length: 16 amino acids. Trimming removed 11 bases from V and 2 bases from J, with 23 bases in between. Germline CDR1 and CDR2: LNHDA and SQIVND (reference sequence). The CDR3 sequence is CALPRGPRRHTDTQYF. In DNA, the CDR3 is TGTGCCCTTCCCCGGGGACCGCGAAGGCACACAGATACGCAGTATTTT.

The J gene is TRBJ1-6, the V gene TRBV4-3; 7 positions agree with TRBD1. The germline V gene encodes CDR1 LGHNA and CDR2 YSLEER. Germline trimming cut 7 bases from V and 9 bases from J; bases unmatched to any gene: 6. This CDR3 contains 13 residues. CDR3 sequence: CASTTGDGSPLHF. The CDR3 DNA reads as TGCGCCAGCACCACAGGGGACGGTTCACCCCTCCACTTT.

The chain is built from TRBV5-1 and TRBJ2-2, with D unresolved. The germline V gene has CDR1 SGHRS and CDR2 YFSETQ. The CDR3 has 17 amino acids. Between the trimmed V and J ends, which lost 1 base and 0 bases, there was a span of 13 bases. CDR3 nucleotides: TGCGCCAGCAGCTTGTCAGGAATTTTAACGAACACCGGGGAGCTGTTTTTT. Protein product: CASSLSGILTNTGELFF.

The rearrangement links TRBV7-2 to TRBJ1-4, with 10 bases matching TRBD1. CDR1 and CDR2 (germline): SGHTA, FQGNSA. This CDR3 has 13 amino acids. V lost 4 bases and J lost 8; bases outside the gene matches: 1. The CDR3 sequence: CASSSGQGEKLFF. The CDR3 nucleotides are TGTGCCAGCAGCTCGGGACAGGGGGAAAAACTGTTTTTT.

This clone has a handful of counts. V and J are TRBV12-3 or TRBV12-4 and TRBJ2-7; D gene uncertain. The CDR3 sequence is 12 residues long. The V gene lost 3 bases and the J gene lost 1 base, with 4 bases spanning the gap. For the CDR3, the DNA is TGTGCCAGCAGTTTCACGTCCTACGAGCAGTACTTC. Its protein is CASSFTSYEQYF.

The chain employs TRBV27 and TRBJ1-2, with D possibly matching TRBD1 (5 bases). CDR1 and CDR2 from the germline V gene are MNHEY and SMNVEV (reference sequence). The CDR3 is made up of 14 amino acids. V dropped 4 bases and J dropped 5 bases, with 14 bases sitting between them. CDR3 sequence reads: CASSSFPGDYGYTF. CDR3 coding DNA: TGTGCCAGCAGTTCCTTTCCGGGGGATTATGGCTACACCTTC.

This clone was observed a single time. The chain has TRBV5-1 and TRBJ2-6; 12 nucleotides align to TRBD1. Germline V gene lookup returns CDR1 SGHRS and CDR2 YFSETQ. V lost 5 bases and J lost 2; bases outside the gene matches: 5. There are 17 residues in the CDR3. The CDR3 DNA is TGCGCCAGCAGTTCCGGGACAGGGGGCGCTGGGGCCAACGTCCTGACTTTC. Translated, it gives CASSSGTGGAGANVLTF. Full variable domain (rest looked up from reference TRBV5-1 and TRBJ2-6): KAGVTQTPRYLIKTRGQQVTLSCSPISGHRSVSWYQQTPGQGLQFLFEYFSETQRNKGNFPGRFSGRQFSNSRSEMNVSTLELGDSALYLCASSSGTGGAGANVLTFGAGSRLTVL.

V is TRBV4-1 and J is TRBJ1-3; D ambiguous. The V and J ends lost 4 bases and 0 bases respectively, with 13 bases between them. CDR3 size: 16 residues. CDR1 is MGHRA, CDR2 YSYEKL, per germline. This CDR3 is CASSLSTTDSGNTIYF. CDR3 DNA sequence: TGCGCCAGCAGCCTTAGCACTACGGACTCTGGAAACACCATATATTTT.

This clone turned up a few times. The rearrangement uses TRBV5-1 and TRBJ1-6; D is possibly TRBD1 (5 bases). Per the germline V gene, CDR1 is SGHRS and CDR2 is YFSETQ. The CDR3 spans 15 residues. The V end lost 0 bases, the J end lost 8 bases, and 12 bases lay between the germline ends. CDR3 nucleotides: TGCGCCAGCAGCTTGGTCGCAGGGTTGGATTCACCCCTCCACTTT. The encoded protein is CASSLVAGLDSPLHF. Full variable domain (rest looked up from reference TRBV5-1 and TRBJ1-6): KAGVTQTPRYLIKTRGQQVTLSCSPISGHRSVSWYQQTPGQGLQFLFEYFSETQRNKGNFPGRFSGRQFSNSRSEMNVSTLELGDSALYLCASSLVAGLDSPLHFGNGTRLTVT.

The CDR3: CASPGNTGELFF. CDR3 bases: TGCGCCAGCCCCGGGAACACCGGGGAGCTGTTTTTT. V usage is TRBV5-1 and J usage is TRBJ2-2; D is ambiguous. The CDR3 spans 12 residues. Germline V CDR1 and CDR2: SGHRS, YFSETQ. V lost 7 bases and J lost 1, with 5 bases in between.

The CDR3 nucleotides are TGTGCCAGCAGTTTATTGGTGGGCACCGGGGAGCTGTTTTTT. Amino acid sequence: CASSLLVGTGELFF. The J gene is TRBJ2-2, the V gene TRBV27, with no clear D. V was clipped by 1 base and J by 4 bases, with 7 bases between them. Germline CDR1 reads MNHEY; CDR2 reads SMNVEV (reference sequence). This CDR3 has 14 residues.

The rearrangement uses TRBV5-1 and TRBJ1-4; possibly TRBD1 for D (6 bases). Trimming took 4 bases from V and 4 from J, leaving 14 bases between them. This CDR3 is built from 15 residues. Germline CDR1 and CDR2: SGHRS and YFSETQ. The CDR3 loop reads CASSGGGRGNEKLFF. The CDR3 region has the DNA TGCGCCAGCAGCGGAGGGGGGCGAGGTAATGAAAAACTGTTTTTT.

This chain joins TRBV27 and TRBJ1-5; D uncertain. The CDR3 is made up of 14 amino acids. Trimming took 2 bases from V and 1 from J, leaving 6 bases between them. Germline values: CDR1 MNHEY, CDR2 SMNVEV (reference sequence). This CDR3 reads CASSLAGSNQPQHF. The CDR3 DNA sequence: TGTGCCAGCAGTTTAGCGGGAAGCAATCAGCCCCAGCATTTT.

The rearrangement joins TRBV11-2 to TRBJ2-5; TRBD2 is a possible D gene (7 bases). Looked up from germline, CDR1 is SGHAT and CDR2 is FQNNGV. Trimming took off 1 base at V and 4 bases at J, with 10 bases between the two ends. The CDR3 runs to 14 residues. DNA for the CDR3: TGTGCCAGCAGCTTAGGAGGGGGGGGAGAGACCCAGTACTTC. Its protein product is CASSLGGGGETQYF.

This rearrangement joins TRBV6-5 to TRBJ1-2, with 7 positions matching TRBD1. The CDR3 is made up of 13 amino acids. V lost 5 bases and J lost 5; bases outside the gene matches: 5. CDR1 and CDR2 from the germline V gene are MNHEY and SVGAGI. In nucleotides, the CDR3 is TGTGCCAGCAGTCTGGGACAGAGTTATGGCTACACCTTC. This gives the protein CASSLGQSYGYTF.

V gene TRBV11-2 combines with J gene TRBJ1-2; D may be TRBD1 (5 bases). V lost 0 bases and J lost 6, with 17 bases in between. Germline V lookup: CDR1 SGHAT, CDR2 FQNNGV. The CDR3 is 16 amino acids. Here the CDR3 DNA reads TGTGCCAGCAGCTTAGATCAGGCAGGGTGGTTCGATGGCTACACCTTC. It yields the protein CASSLDQAGWFDGYTF. Together with reference TRBV11-2 and TRBJ1-2, the CDR3 gives the full variable domain: EAGVAQSPRYKIIEKRQSVAFWCNPISGHATLYWYQQILGQGPKLLIQFQNNGVVDDSQLPKDRFSAERLKGVDSTLKIQPAKLEDSAVYLCASSLDQAGWFDGYTFGSGTRLTVV.

This clone was detected once. The chain is built from TRBV2 and TRBJ1-1; unclear D gene. The V gene's germline CDR1 is SNHLY and CDR2 FYNNEI. The length of the CDR3 is 12 residues. V lost 4 bases and J lost 4, with 7 bases in between. CDR3 bases: TGTGCCAGCAGTGTGTTAATCACTGAAGCTTTCTTT. It specifies CASSVLITEAFF.

The V gene is TRBV7-6, the J gene TRBJ1-6; no clear D. V was pared by 1 base and J by 10 bases, with 11 bases between. Germline loops: CDR1 SGHVS, CDR2 FNYEAQ. The CDR3 has 14 amino acids. As DNA, the CDR3 is TGTGCCAGCAGCTTAGACGGTGGCGGGTCACCCCTCCACTTT. It encodes CASSLDGGGSPLHF.

The DNA of the CDR3 is TGTGCCAGCAGTTTCGGGACAGGGGGAAATCAGCCCCAGCATTTT. Encoded protein: CASSFGTGGNQPQHF. The genes are TRBV2 and TRBJ1-5, with 11 bases that match TRBD1. The length of the CDR3 is 15 residues. Losses at the gene ends were 5 bases for V and 4 bases for J; bases not matched to a gene: 4. The V gene's germline CDR1 is SNHLY and CDR2 FYNNEI. Full variable domain (remainder filled in from reference TRBV2 and TRBJ1-5): EPEVTQTPSHQVTQMGQEVILRCVPISNHLYFYWYRQILGQKVEFLVSFYNNEISEKSEIFDDQFSVERPDGSNFTLKIRSTKLEDSAMYFCASSFGTGGNQPQHFGDGTRLSIL.

The chain is built from TRBV7-2 and TRBJ2-5; tentatively, D is TRBD2 (5 bases). Between the trimmed V and J ends, which lost 1 base and 5 bases, there was a span of 14 bases. In germline, CDR1 is SGHTA, CDR2 FQGNSA. The CDR3 extends over 15 amino acids. The CDR3 sequence: CASSLVRSPGETQYF. The CDR3 region has the DNA TGTGCCAGCAGCTTAGTGAGGAGCCCGGGGGAGACCCAGTACTTC.

In its sample, this clone was seen once. V is TRBV12-3 or TRBV12-4 and J is TRBJ1-2; possible D gene TRBD1, 5 bases. The V gene lost 3 bases and the J gene lost 12 bases, with 17 bases spanning the gap. The CDR3 extends over 13 amino acids. CDR3 bases: TGTGCCAGCAGTTTCTCCAGAGGACATCCCAACACCTTC. This gives the protein CASSFSRGHPNTF.

The chain uses TRBV2 and TRBJ1-1; D remains ambiguous. Looked up from germline, CDR1 is SNHLY and CDR2 is FYNNEI. CDR3 length equals 14 residues. V shed 6 bases and J shed 1 base, with 12 bases lying between them. Here the CDR3 reads CASRYNWANTEAFF. The CDR3 DNA reads TGTGCCAGCAGGTATAACTGGGCGAACACTGAAGCTTTCTTT.

The chain combines TRBV3-1 (or the pseudogene TRBV3-2) with TRBJ2-5; 9 nucleotides agree with TRBD2. Germline-derived CDR1 and CDR2 are LGHDT and YNNKEL (reference sequence). Losses at the gene ends were 4 bases for V and 4 bases for J; bases not matched to a gene: 10. The CDR3 has 16 amino acids. The CDR3 sequence is CASSRMVSGGRETQYF. The CDR3 coding sequence is TGTGCCAGCAGCCGCATGGTTAGCGGGGGCCGAGAGACCCAGTACTTC.

This chain links TRBV7-8 with TRBJ1-2; TRBD1 might be the D (6 bases). V lost 6 bases to trimming and J lost 1 base, with 18 bases between them. The V gene's germline CDR1 is SGHVS and CDR2 FQNEAQ. CDR3 length equals 16 residues. The CDR3: CASSLQRGGGNYGYTF. The DNA of the CDR3 is TGTGCCAGCAGTCTACAAAGGGGGGGTGGTAACTATGGCTACACCTTC.

J is TRBJ2-7 and V is TRBV10-3, with 9 bases that match TRBD1. The length of the CDR3 is 13 residues. The V segment lost 6 bases and the J segment 3 bases; nucleotides outside the gene matches: 3. Germline assignment: CDR1 ENHRY and CDR2 SYGVKD. The CDR3 nucleotides are TGTGCCATCAGGGGACAGGGTATCTACGAGCAGTACTTC. Its translation is CAIRGQGIYEQYF.

The V and J genes are TRBV2 and TRBJ1-4; D possibly corresponds to TRBD1 (5 bases). Germline values: CDR1 SNHLY, CDR2 FYNNEI. CDR3 length: 15 residues. Trimming stripped 3 bases from V and 6 bases from J, with 14 bases between. The CDR3 nucleotides are TGTGCCAGCAGTGATGTAGGGCTGGGGGATGAAAAACTGTTTTTT. This gives the protein CASSDVGLGDEKLFF.

The rearrangement links TRBV18 to TRBJ1-1; D gene unclear. CDR1 and CDR2 from the germline V gene are KGHSH and LQKENI. This CDR3 contains 13 residues. Trimming removed 5 bases from V and 1 base from J, with 8 bases in between. The CDR3 is CASSELGNTEAFF. The CDR3 bases are TGTGCCAGCTCAGAGCTTGGGAACACTGAAGCTTTCTTT.